The source of this T cell receptor beta chain is a study of blood T cells in healthy people across ages. Deletions cut 7 bases from V and 4 bases from J, with 15 bases between. Per germline, CDR1 MNHNY and CDR2 SVGAGI (reference sequence). This CDR3 comprises 14 residues. Primed by a sample-barcoded 5' primer and a J-beta primer mix, a second PCR proceeded for about 7 to 12 cycles. TCRdb ran MiXCR on the 5' RACE reads and lists one entry per CDR3 protein. The data contain around 1,500,000 distinct CDR3 sequences, over 25% of them seen just once; the ten biggest clones take up around 7.7%. This clonotype was counted between two and nine times.

This chain connects TRBV6-6 to TRBJ2-3; D assignment may be TRBD1 or TRBD2 (5 bases each). The sequence came from a woman aged 25 to 45 in good health. Sequenced material: blood. CDR3 DNA: TGTGCCAGCACCTGGGACGGGGATTCAGATACGCAGTATTTT. It yields the protein CASTWDGDSDTQYF.